The 32 T cell receptor beta chains given below trace back to one sample, sequenced in a study of T-cell memory formation after mild COVID-19. TCRdb re-called the 5' RACE reads through MiXCR, storing one row per CDR3 protein. The sample contains about 430,000 distinct CDR3 sequences, roughly 24% of which appear only once. The source material was PBMCs or a T cell subset sorted from them (not recorded which). The receptors stem from an adult woman who had mild COVID-19 (a few samples of this study predate the infection). Cell type and time point are not known.

CDR3 in DNA: TGTGCCAGCAGTAACAACATTAAAGAGACCCAGTACTTC. Its translation: CASSNNIKETQYF. The chain employs TRBV28 and TRBJ2-5; D remains ambiguous. Germline CDR1 MDHEN, CDR2 SYDVKM. Trimming left V 5 bases short and J 3 bases short, with 10 bases between. This CDR3 is 13 amino acids long.

Only a few counts were recorded for this clonotype. The genes are TRBV5-1 and TRBJ1-1, with 7 bases aligning to TRBD1. This CDR3 is 17 amino acids long. Germline V gene data show CDR1 as SGHRS and CDR2 as YFSETQ. The trim removed 4 bases at V and 2 bases at J, leaving 14 bases unmatched. This CDR3 reads CASSLTYPDRSNTEAFF. The CDR3, as DNA: TGCGCCAGCAGCCTCACCTACCCGGACAGGTCAAACACTGAAGCTTTCTTT. Together with reference TRBV5-1 and TRBJ1-1, the CDR3 gives the full variable domain: KAGVTQTPRYLIKTRGQQVTLSCSPISGHRSVSWYQQTPGQGLQFLFEYFSETQRNKGNFPGRFSGRQFSNSRSEMNVSTLELGDSALYLCASSLTYPDRSNTEAFFGQGTRLTVV.

The chain recombines TRBV11-2 with TRBJ2-7, with D possibly matching TRBD2 (6 bases). Deletions cut 5 bases from V and 1 base from J, with 24 bases between. Germline CDR1 reads SGHAT; CDR2 reads FQNNGV. The CDR3 sequence is 18 residues long. The CDR3 nucleotides read TGTGCCAGCAGCCCTACCCCTAGGCCGGACTATGGGTCCTACGAGCAGTACTTC. The encoded protein is CASSPTPRPDYGSYEQYF.

This clonotype has a handful of counts. The chain joins TRBV6-5 to TRBJ1-2; TRBD1 might be the D (5 bases). The germline gives CDR1 MNHEY, CDR2 SVGAGI. The CDR3 is 15 amino acids. V was clipped by 5 bases and J by 5 bases, with 18 bases between them. CDR3 bases: TGTGCCAGCAGTAGAGACGGGACGTCGACATATGGCTACACCTTC. Translating gives CASSRDGTSTYGYTF.

The rearrangement joins TRBV20-1 to TRBJ2-5, with D perhaps assigned TRBD1 or TRBD2 (6 bases each). The germline V gene has CDR1 DFQATT and CDR2 SNEGSKA (reference sequence). The CDR3 contains 15 residues. V dropped 2 bases and J dropped 1 base, with 14 bases sitting between them. CDR3 nucleotide sequence: TGCAGTGCTAGAAGGGGGGAAGGGGGCCAAGAGACCCAGTACTTC. Translation gives CSARRGEGGQETQYF.

The V and J genes are TRBV7-6 and TRBJ2-3; 10 bases fit TRBD2. The germline CDR1 and CDR2 sequences are SGHVS and FNYEAQ. V shed 1 base and J 4 bases; nucleotides not matched to a gene: 5. This CDR3 region has 16 residues. The CDR3 here is CASSLVGLAGADTQYF. CDR3 DNA sequence: TGTGCCAGCAGCTTAGTCGGGCTAGCGGGGGCAGATACGCAGTATTTT.

This clonotype turned up a few times. V gene TRBV7-8 combines with J gene TRBJ2-6; TRBD1 might be the D (6 bases). The CDR3 has 19 amino acids. Germline V gene sequence: CDR1 SGHVS, CDR2 FQNEAQ. Trimming pared 4 bases from V and 1 base from J, leaving 20 bases between. CDR3 DNA sequence: TGTGCCAGCAGCTACCACCGGGACACCGCGATTTCTGGGGCCAACGTCCTGACTTTC. Its translation is CASSYHRDTAISGANVLTF.

The chain uses TRBV24-1 and TRBJ1-5; D not resolved. CDR1 and CDR2 (germline): KGHDR, SFDVKD. V lost 5 bases to trimming and J lost 5 bases, with 15 bases between them. The CDR3 has 15 amino acids. This CDR3 is CATSAEAPGDQPQHF. The CDR3 DNA reads as TGTGCCACCAGTGCGGAGGCCCCTGGGGATCAGCCCCAGCATTTT.

The chain recombines TRBV20-1 with TRBJ1-5, with 7 bases matching TRBD1. The CDR3 totals 14 residues. Germline V lookup: CDR1 DFQATT, CDR2 SNEGSKA (reference sequence). After removal of 6 bases from V and 0 bases from J, the junction contained 5 bases not matched to a gene. DNA of the CDR3: TGCAGTGCCCCGGACAGGAGTAGCAATCAGCCCCAGCATTTT. Translating it yields CSAPDRSSNQPQHF.

The chain employs TRBV4-1 and TRBJ2-2; 14 nucleotides agree with TRBD2. V was pared by 4 bases and J by 6 bases, with 7 bases of the junction left unmatched. Germline CDR1 reads MGHRA; CDR2 reads YSYEKL. The CDR3 has 17 amino acids. The CDR3 here is CASSLEPTSGGAGELFF. In nucleotides, the CDR3 is TGCGCCAGCAGCCTCGAACCGACTAGCGGGGGGGCCGGGGAGCTGTTTTTT.

This chain connects TRBV5-1 to TRBJ1-6, with 7 bases fitting TRBD1. The CDR3 is 16 amino acids. The germline V gene has CDR1 SGHRS and CDR2 YFSETQ. V shed 2 bases, J shed 6 bases, and the junction held 8 bases outside the gene matches. The CDR3 DNA is TGCGCCAGCAGCTTAGCAGGGGGGGCGGCTAATTCACCCCTCCACTTT. Residues: CASSLAGGAANSPLHF.

This clonotype was seen a handful of times. J is TRBJ1-2 and V is TRBV7-9, with 8 nucleotides matching TRBD1. Germline values: CDR1 SEHNR, CDR2 FQNEAQ (reference sequence). The CDR3 runs 16 residues. Trimming cost V 4 bases and J 8 bases; bases outside gene matches: 15. CDR3 residues: CASSSPARQGQLGYTF. As DNA, the CDR3 is TGTGCCAGCAGCTCCCCGGCCCGACAGGGGCAGTTGGGCTACACCTTC. Full variable domain (missing parts from reference TRBV7-9 and TRBJ1-2): DTGVSQNPRHKITKRGQNVTFRCDPISEHNRLYWYRQTLGQGPEFLTYFQNEAQLEKSRLLSDRFSAERPKGSFSTLEIQRTEQGDSAMYLCASSSPARQGQLGYTFGSGTRLTVV.

This clonotype has only a few counts. Written as DNA, the CDR3 is TGTGCCAGCAGGCTGGGGCCCCAAATCTACAATGAGCAGTTCTTC. Protein product: CASRLGPQIYNEQFF. The chain is built from TRBV7-3 and TRBJ2-1, with D maybe TRBD1 (5 bases). Per germline, CDR1 SGHTA and CDR2 FQGTGA. V was pared by 6 bases and J by 3 bases, with 15 bases between. This CDR3 comprises 15 residues.

CDR3 sequence reads: CASSYGGVLYSGANVLTF. The CDR3 nucleotides read TGTGCCAGCAGTTACGGAGGAGTACTTTACTCTGGGGCCAACGTCCTGACTTTC. This chain links TRBV6-5 with TRBJ2-6; possible D gene TRBD2, 5 bases. Per germline, CDR1 MNHEY and CDR2 SVGAGI. Trimming cost V 2 bases and J 0 bases, with 14 bases left between them. The CDR3 contains 18 residues.

This clonotype was observed many times. V is TRBV29-1 and J is TRBJ1-1; no reliable D call. V was shortened by 4 bases and J by 3 bases, with 12 bases between the two germline ends. The CDR3 extends over 13 amino acids. Germline CDR1 SQVTM, CDR2 ANQGSEA. The CDR3 nucleotides read TGCAGCGTTGCCCCATCTCTCTACACTGAAGCTTTCTTT. Protein: CSVAPSLYTEAFF.

This clonotype was seen only a few times. The CDR3 nucleotides read TGCAGTGCTTCAGGGGGCGGTCAGCCCCAGCATTTT. It translates to CSASGGGQPQHF. The chain carries TRBV20-1 and TRBJ1-5; 8 bases fit TRBD1. CDR3 length: 12 residues. Germline CDR1 and CDR2: DFQATT and SNEGSKA (reference sequence). Unmatched junction bases numbered 3, after V lost 5 bases and J lost 6 bases.

The chain combines TRBV12-3 or TRBV12-4 with TRBJ1-2; the D gene is possibly TRBD1 (6 bases). V lost 10 bases and J 4 bases, leaving 10 bases between the germline ends. This CDR3 has 11 amino acids. In DNA, the CDR3 is TGTGCCACCGGGACATCCTATGGCTACACCTTC. Residues: CATGTSYGYTF.

CDR3 region: CASSPTLDQETQYF. DNA for the CDR3: TGTGCCAGCAGCCCCACATTAGACCAAGAGACCCAGTACTTC. This chain links TRBV7-9 with TRBJ2-5; D is uncertain. Trimming pared 5 bases from V and 0 bases from J, leaving 10 bases between. The germline gives CDR1 SEHNR, CDR2 FQNEAQ (reference sequence). The CDR3 runs to 14 residues. The full variable domain, rest sourced from reference TRBV7-9 and TRBJ2-5, is DTGVSQNPRHKITKRGQNVTFRCDPISEHNRLYWYRQTLGQGPEFLTYFQNEAQLEKSRLLSDRFSAERPKGSFSTLEIQRTEQGDSAMYLCASSPTLDQETQYFGPGTRLLVL.

This clonotype was recorded a few times. The J gene is TRBJ2-3, the V gene TRBV20-1; 7 nucleotides match TRBD1. The V gene end was trimmed by 0 bases and the J gene end by 0 bases; junction bases not matched to a gene: 3. Germline loops: CDR1 DFQATT, CDR2 SNEGSKA (reference sequence). The CDR3 loop spans 15 amino acids. The CDR3 is CSARDFRGSTDTQYF. DNA for the CDR3: TGCAGTGCTAGAGATTTCAGGGGGAGCACAGATACGCAGTATTTT.

In this sample, this clonotype turned up many times. This rearrangement joins TRBV28 to TRBJ2-5, with a tentative D call TRBD2 (5 bases). Germline assignment: CDR1 MDHEN and CDR2 SYDVKM. V gave up 2 bases and J gave up 7 bases, with 5 bases separating them. The length of the CDR3 is 11 residues. The CDR3, as DNA: TGTGCCAGCAGTTTACGGGGGACCCAGTACTTC. Translating gives CASSLRGTQYF.

A few counts support this clonotype. V usage is TRBV12-3 or TRBV12-4 and J usage is TRBJ2-3; D gene unclear. The CDR3 runs 14 residues. Deletions cut 2 bases from V and 2 bases from J, with 8 bases between. CDR3 loop: CASSLSQTTDTQYF. For the CDR3, the DNA is TGTGCCAGCAGTTTAAGTCAGACCACAGATACGCAGTATTTT.

The chain joins TRBV7-6 to TRBJ1-6; maybe TRBD1 (6 bases). The CDR3 runs to 21 residues. Looked up from germline, CDR1 is SGHVS and CDR2 is FNYEAQ. V was trimmed by 3 bases and J by 0 bases, leaving 24 bases between them. In DNA, the CDR3 is TGTGCCAGCAGCTTGTGGGAGGGGGGGAAGACTTCTAGCTCCTATAATTCACCCCTCCACTTT. It yields the protein CASSLWEGGKTSSSYNSPLHF.

The table lists this clonotype with a few counts. The rearrangement links TRBV5-6 to TRBJ2-1; the D gene could be TRBD1 or TRBD2 (5 bases each). This CDR3 contains 13 residues. V was trimmed by 0 bases and J by 10 bases, leaving 11 bases between them. Germline CDR1 is SGHDT and CDR2 is YYEEEE. DNA for the CDR3: TGTGCCAGCAGCTTGGGGCCGGGACCAGAGCAGTTCTTC. It codes for CASSLGPGPEQFF.

V gene TRBV2 combines with J gene TRBJ1-6; 7 bases line up with TRBD1. Trimming took 4 bases from V and 7 from J; bases not matched to a gene: 10. There are 16 residues in the CDR3. Germline CDR1 reads SNHLY; CDR2 reads FYNNEI. In DNA form, the CDR3 reads TGTGCCAGCAGTGGGGCCGGGGACAGAGTAAATTCACCCCTCCACTTT. Protein sequence: CASSGAGDRVNSPLHF.

J is TRBJ2-5 and V is TRBV9, with 11 bases matching TRBD1. The CDR3 spans 17 residues. V trimming: 2 bases; J trimming: 2 bases; junction bases outside the gene matches: 8. Germline loops: CDR1 SGDLS, CDR2 YYNGEE. Here the CDR3 reads CASSVGQGAALQETQYF. DNA for the CDR3: TGTGCCAGCAGCGTCGGACAGGGGGCCGCGTTACAAGAGACCCAGTACTTC.

This chain connects TRBV12-3 or TRBV12-4 to TRBJ1-1; unclear D gene. There are 16 residues in the CDR3. Between the trimmed V and J ends, which lost 4 bases and 1 base, there was a span of 16 bases. In nucleotides, the CDR3 is TGTGCCAGCAGTTCCGGACGATCGGGCAGGAACACTGAAGCTTTCTTT. It encodes CASSSGRSGRNTEAFF.

The rearrangement links TRBV20-1 to TRBJ1-2; no clear D gene. Trimming shortened V by 3 bases and J by 0 bases, and 11 bases separated the two germline ends. Looked up from germline, CDR1 is DFQATT and CDR2 is SNEGSKA (reference sequence). The CDR3 consists of 14 residues. The chain's CDR3 is CSASRTLTNYGYTF. DNA of the CDR3: TGCAGTGCTAGTAGGACGCTTACTAACTATGGCTACACCTTC.

The chain recombines TRBV6-6 with TRBJ2-3; 9 bases map to TRBD1. The CDR3 has 17 amino acids. V trimming: 5 bases; J trimming: 3 bases; junction bases outside the gene matches: 12. In germline, CDR1 is MNHNY, CDR2 SVGAGI (reference sequence). CDR3 DNA: TGTGCCAGCAGTCCGGGACAGGGACGGGGTGGAACAGATACGCAGTATTTT. It codes for CASSPGQGRGGTDTQYF.

The chain carries TRBV5-8 and TRBJ2-4; maybe TRBD1 (5 bases). The germline V gene encodes CDR1 SGHTS and CDR2 YDEGEE. V was shortened by 6 bases and J by 8 bases, with 15 bases between the two germline ends. The CDR3 covers 13 residues. In nucleotides, the CDR3 is TGTGCCAGCAAGGACATGGGGATGCACATTCAGTACTTC. Amino acids: CASKDMGMHIQYF.

This clonotype was seen a handful of times. This chain uses TRBV7-9 with TRBJ2-1, with 9 bases matching TRBD2. J lost 5 bases, V lost 1 base, and 6 bases had no gene match. CDR1 is SEHNR, CDR2 FQNEAQ, per germline (reference sequence). This CDR3 has 16 residues. CDR3 coding DNA: TGTGCCAGCAGCTTAGTTGGCGGGAGGGGCAACAATGAGCAGTTCTTC. This codes for CASSLVGGRGNNEQFF.

The table lists this clonotype with a few counts. The rearrangement joins TRBV20-1 to TRBJ1-2; 10 nucleotides agree with TRBD1. The V gene end was trimmed by 5 bases and the J gene end by 8 bases; junction bases not matched to a gene: 11. Germline V gene lookup returns CDR1 DFQATT and CDR2 SNEGSKA (reference sequence). CDR3 size: 14 residues. CDR3 in amino acids: CSAQPGDRGRGYTF. The CDR3 bases are TGCAGTGCTCAACCGGGGGACAGGGGAAGAGGCTACACCTTC.

This clonotype was seen only a few times. The chain has TRBV12-3 or TRBV12-4 and TRBJ2-7; TRBD1 agrees at 8 bases. V lost 5 bases and J lost 9; bases outside the gene matches: 6. The CDR3 runs 12 residues. The CDR3 coding sequence is TGTGCCAGCAGTACAGGACAGGGCGGGCAGTACTTC. Translated, it gives CASSTGQGGQYF.